This passage covers 6 T cell receptor beta chains from one sample sequenced in a study of beta chain features in type 1 diabetes. The whole isolated RNA underwent reverse transcription, so sequencing captured expressed TCRB transcripts. Measured with immunoSEQ multiplex PCR; TCRdb has only the in-frame clones, and not every one. The sample has 140,000 to 150,000 clones; under 60% are singletons. Material for sequencing was Tregs from blood. These receptors all stem from a man between 18 and 29 years old in good health.

The CDR3 coding sequence is TGTGCCACCAGCAGAGCCGGGTCTCGCGGGGGCCACTCCTACAATGAGCAGTTCTTC. Encoded protein: CATSRAGSRGGHSYNEQFF. The chain has TRBV15 and TRBJ2-1, with a weak D call TRBD2 (7 bases). Germline values: CDR1 LNHNV, CDR2 YYDKDF (reference sequence). Trimming pared 1 base from V and 0 bases from J, leaving 19 bases between. The CDR3 runs to 19 residues.

This clone has just a few counts. The CDR3 loop reads CASSHLSTGGLYGYTF. The CDR3 DNA sequence: TGTGCCAGCAGCCACTTGTCTACCGGGGGATTATATGGCTACACCTTC. The J gene is TRBJ1-2, the V gene TRBV14; D might be TRBD1 (5 bases). Trimming removed 3 bases at V and 5 bases at J, with 19 bases between. Germline CDR1 and CDR2: SGHDN and FVKESK. The CDR3 runs 16 residues.

This chain uses TRBV5-4 with TRBJ2-7, with 8 nucleotides matching TRBD2. The CDR3 extends over 16 amino acids. In germline, CDR1 is SGHNT, CDR2 YYREEE (reference sequence). The V and J ends lost 2 bases and 1 base, in that order; junction bases with no gene match: 8. The CDR3 region is CASSFGGASVSYEQYF. CDR3 sequence (DNA): TGTGCCAGCAGCTTCGGGGGGGCCTCGGTATCCTACGAGCAGTACTTC.

This chain joins TRBV6-5 and TRBJ2-2; 7 bases match TRBD1. Germline V gene lookup returns CDR1 MNHEY and CDR2 SVGAGI. The CDR3 is made up of 16 amino acids. V shed 3 bases and J 5 bases; nucleotides not matched to a gene: 9. The CDR3 DNA sequence: TGTGCCAGCAGTTATGCGACAGGGTGGAGTACCGGGGAGCTGTTTTTT. Protein: CASSYATGWSTGELFF.

The gene calls are TRBV2 and TRBJ2-7; the match to TRBD2 covers 9 bases. This CDR3 has 14 amino acids. J was trimmed by 7 bases and V by 5 bases; bases with no gene match: 9. Germline values: CDR1 SNHLY, CDR2 FYNNEI. The CDR3 sequence: CASSRLAAAGEQYF. The DNA for the CDR3 is TGTGCCAGCAGTCGACTAGCGGCAGCGGGGGAGCAGTACTTC.

The chain carries TRBV15 and TRBJ2-7, with a weak D call TRBD1 (7 bases). Germline CDR1 is LNHNV and CDR2 is YYDKDF (reference sequence). The CDR3 runs 17 residues. Trimming removed 0 bases at V and 0 bases at J, with 15 bases between. The CDR3 nucleotides read TGTGCCACCAGCAGAGATCTAGGAGGGGGCACCTCCTACGAGCAGTACTTC. Amino acids: CATSRDLGGGTSYEQYF.